The clone carrying this T cell receptor (beta chain) has just a few counts. What it binds is not known. The V and J ends lost 6 bases and 0 bases, in that order; junction bases with no gene match: 8. The CDR3 sequence is 15 residues long. Germline V gives CDR1 DFQATT, CDR2 SNEGSKA (reference sequence). The data derive from a study of identical twins. Study-wide points: Memory repertoires showed no such pattern, whereas abundant cord blood beta clonotypes carried fewer insertions. Models predicted too little out-of-frame TCR alpha sharing in monozygotic twins. Not following the same donors, the study drew its conclusions from cross-sectional statistical analysis.

It was template switching that added a universal primer site, and there were unique molecular identifiers on the cDNA. Via MiXCR, TCRdb re-called the 5' RACE reads, giving one row per CDR3 protein. The sample has about 280,000 distinct CDR3 sequences, more than 6.5% seen once. The same specimen was also included in a second study, on yellow fever vaccine responses in identical twins.

This clonotype was obtained from a woman between 18 and 29 years old in good health. V is TRBV20-1 and J is TRBJ2-1; TRBD1 agrees at 7 bases. Sequenced material: memory (CD45RO+) T cells sorted from blood. CDR3 nucleotides: TGCAGTGCACCCCTGACAGGGTTCTCCTACAATGAGCAGTTCTTC. This codes for CSAPLTGFSYNEQFF.